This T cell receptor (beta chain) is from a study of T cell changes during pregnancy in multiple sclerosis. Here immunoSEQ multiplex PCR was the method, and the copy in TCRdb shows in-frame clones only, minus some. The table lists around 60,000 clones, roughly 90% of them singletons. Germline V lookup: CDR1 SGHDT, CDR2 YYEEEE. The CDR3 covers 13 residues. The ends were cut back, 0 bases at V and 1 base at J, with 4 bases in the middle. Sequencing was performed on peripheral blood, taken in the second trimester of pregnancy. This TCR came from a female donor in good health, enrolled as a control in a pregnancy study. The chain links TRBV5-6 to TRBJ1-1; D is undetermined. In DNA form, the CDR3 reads TGTGCCAGCAGCTTGGACAGGAACACTGAAGCTTTCTTT. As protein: CASSLDRNTEAFF.